This T cell receptor (beta chain) came from a study of OX40 agonist ivuxolimab in advanced cancers. Study at large: It was permissible to have had prior anti-PD-1, anti-PD-L1 or anti-CTLA-4 therapy, and approximately 41% had some.

General observations from the study: Some of the lowest clonal expansion was seen in partial responders at 0.1-3.0 mg/kg. The CD4+ and CD8+ T cells in the blood had expanded clonally by week 6 at 0.1 to 3.0 mg/kg.

With autoimmune disease history or systemic immunosuppression, patients were excluded. Method: immunoSEQ multiplex PCR; TCRdb's copy keeps in-frame clones and lacks some. This table has tens of thousands of clones, around 87% appearing once. Note on this clone: What it binds is unknown.

The V gene's germline CDR1 is SGHTS and CDR2 YDEGEE. The CDR3 length is 13 residues. V lost 0 bases and J 3 bases, leaving 3 bases between the germline ends. This chain uses TRBV5-8 with TRBJ2-2; the D is unclear. This receptor was obtained from an adult with an advanced solid tumor such as melanoma, head and neck, liver or kidney cancer. This specimen was CD4+ or CD8+ T cells sorted from blood, taken in a trial of the OX40 agonist ivuxolimab. The CDR3 loop is CASSLEDTGELFF. CDR3 in DNA: TGTGCCAGCAGCTTGGAGGACACCGGGGAGCTGTTTTTT.